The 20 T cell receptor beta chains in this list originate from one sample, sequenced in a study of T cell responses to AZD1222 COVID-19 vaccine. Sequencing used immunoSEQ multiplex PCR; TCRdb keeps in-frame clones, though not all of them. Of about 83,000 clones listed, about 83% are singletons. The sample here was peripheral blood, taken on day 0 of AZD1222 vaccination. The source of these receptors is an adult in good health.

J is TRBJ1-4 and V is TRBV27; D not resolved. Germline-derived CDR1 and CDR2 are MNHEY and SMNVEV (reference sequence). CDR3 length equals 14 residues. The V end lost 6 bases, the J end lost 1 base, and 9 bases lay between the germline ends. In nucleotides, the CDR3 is TGTGCCAGCAGCCGATTCGGAACTAATGAAAAACTGTTTTTT. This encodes CASSRFGTNEKLFF.

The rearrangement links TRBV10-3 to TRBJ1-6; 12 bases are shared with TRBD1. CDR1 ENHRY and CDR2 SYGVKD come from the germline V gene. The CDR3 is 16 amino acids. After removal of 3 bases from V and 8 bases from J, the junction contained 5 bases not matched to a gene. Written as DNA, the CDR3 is TGTGCCATCAGTGACATGGGACAGGGGGCCGATTCACCCCTCCACTTT. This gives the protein CAISDMGQGADSPLHF.

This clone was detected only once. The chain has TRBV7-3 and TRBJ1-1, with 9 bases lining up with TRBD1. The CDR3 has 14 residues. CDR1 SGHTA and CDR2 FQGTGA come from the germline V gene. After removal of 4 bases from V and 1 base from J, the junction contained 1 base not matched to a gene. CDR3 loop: CASSSQGANTEAFF. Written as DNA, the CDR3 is TGTGCCAGCAGCTCACAGGGGGCGAACACTGAAGCTTTCTTT.

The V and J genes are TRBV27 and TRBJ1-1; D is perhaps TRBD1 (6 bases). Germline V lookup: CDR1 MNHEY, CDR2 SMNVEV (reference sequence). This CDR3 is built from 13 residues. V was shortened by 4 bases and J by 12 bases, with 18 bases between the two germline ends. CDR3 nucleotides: TGTGCCAGCAGTTGGGGGCGCGGAGGGGTCTCTTTCTTT. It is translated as CASSWGRGGVSFF.

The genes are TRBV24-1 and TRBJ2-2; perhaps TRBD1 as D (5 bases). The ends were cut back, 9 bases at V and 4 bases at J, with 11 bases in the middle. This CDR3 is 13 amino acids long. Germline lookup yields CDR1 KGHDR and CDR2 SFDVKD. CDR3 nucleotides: TGTGCCACCGCAGGGCGCGGCACCGGGGAGCTGTTTTTT. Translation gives CATAGRGTGELFF.

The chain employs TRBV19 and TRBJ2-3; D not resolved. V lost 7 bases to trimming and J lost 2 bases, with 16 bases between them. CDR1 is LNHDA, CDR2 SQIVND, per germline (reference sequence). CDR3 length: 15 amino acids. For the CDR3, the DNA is TGTGCCAGTATGCCCGGCTCTGGGTACACAGATACGCAGTATTTT. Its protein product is CASMPGSGYTDTQYF.

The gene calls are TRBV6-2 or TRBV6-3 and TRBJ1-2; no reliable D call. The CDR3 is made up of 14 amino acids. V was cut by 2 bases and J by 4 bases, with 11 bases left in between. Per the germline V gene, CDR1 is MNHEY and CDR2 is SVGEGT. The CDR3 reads CASSYLPSPYGYTF. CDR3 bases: TGTGCCAGCAGTTACCTACCGTCTCCCTATGGCTACACCTTC.

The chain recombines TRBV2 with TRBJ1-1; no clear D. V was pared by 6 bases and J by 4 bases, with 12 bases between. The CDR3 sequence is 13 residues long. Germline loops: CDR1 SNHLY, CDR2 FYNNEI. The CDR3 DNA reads TGTGCCAGCAGCCCGGATCAGGCCACTGAAGCTTTCTTT. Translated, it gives CASSPDQATEAFF.

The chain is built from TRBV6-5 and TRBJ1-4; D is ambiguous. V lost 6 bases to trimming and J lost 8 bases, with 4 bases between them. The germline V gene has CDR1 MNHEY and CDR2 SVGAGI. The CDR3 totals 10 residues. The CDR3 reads CASREEKLFF. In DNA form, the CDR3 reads TGTGCCAGCAGAGAGGAAAAACTGTTTTTT.

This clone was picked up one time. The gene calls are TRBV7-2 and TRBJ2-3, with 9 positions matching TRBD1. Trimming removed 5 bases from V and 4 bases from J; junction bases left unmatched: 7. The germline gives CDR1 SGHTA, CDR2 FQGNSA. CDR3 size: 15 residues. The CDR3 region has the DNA TGTGCCAGCAGCCTCCAACAGGGGGCTGCAGATACGCAGTATTTT. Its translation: CASSLQQGAADTQYF.

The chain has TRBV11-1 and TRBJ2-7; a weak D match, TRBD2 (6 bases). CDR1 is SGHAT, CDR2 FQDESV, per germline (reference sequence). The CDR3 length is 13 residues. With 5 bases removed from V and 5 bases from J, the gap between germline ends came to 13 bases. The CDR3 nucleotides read TGTGCCAGCAGCCGGGGGAATCACAACGAGCAGTACTTC. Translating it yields CASSRGNHNEQYF.

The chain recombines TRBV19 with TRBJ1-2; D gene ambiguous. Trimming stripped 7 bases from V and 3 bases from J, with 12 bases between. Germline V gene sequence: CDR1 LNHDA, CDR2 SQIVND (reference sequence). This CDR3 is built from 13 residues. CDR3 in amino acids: CASTRAADYGYTF. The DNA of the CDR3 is TGTGCCAGTACAAGGGCGGCAGACTATGGCTACACCTTC.

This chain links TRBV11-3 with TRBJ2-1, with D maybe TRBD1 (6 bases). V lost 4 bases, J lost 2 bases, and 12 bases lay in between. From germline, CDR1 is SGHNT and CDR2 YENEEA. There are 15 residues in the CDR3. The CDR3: CASSSQQGPYNEQFF. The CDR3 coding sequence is TGTGCCAGCAGCTCGCAACAGGGCCCCTACAATGAGCAGTTCTTC.

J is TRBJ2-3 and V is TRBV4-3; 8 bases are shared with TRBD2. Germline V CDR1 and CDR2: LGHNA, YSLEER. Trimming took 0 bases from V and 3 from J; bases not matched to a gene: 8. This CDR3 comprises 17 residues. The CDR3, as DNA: TGCGCCAGCAGCCAAGAGGTTCGGGGGGGTCGGACAGATACGCAGTATTTT. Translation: CASSQEVRGGRTDTQYF.

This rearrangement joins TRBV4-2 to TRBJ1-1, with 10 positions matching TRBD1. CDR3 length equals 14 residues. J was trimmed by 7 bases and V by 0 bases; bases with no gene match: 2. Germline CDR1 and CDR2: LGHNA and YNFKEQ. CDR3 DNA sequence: TGTGCCAGCAGCCAAGAACGGGACAGGGGTGAAGCTTTCTTT. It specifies CASSQERDRGEAFF.

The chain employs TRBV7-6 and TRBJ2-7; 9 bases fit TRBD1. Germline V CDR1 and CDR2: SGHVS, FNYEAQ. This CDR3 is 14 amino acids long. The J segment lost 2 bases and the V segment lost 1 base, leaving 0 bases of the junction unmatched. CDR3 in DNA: TGTGCCAGCAGCTTAGGGACAGGGGCCTACGAGCAGTACTTC. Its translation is CASSLGTGAYEQYF.

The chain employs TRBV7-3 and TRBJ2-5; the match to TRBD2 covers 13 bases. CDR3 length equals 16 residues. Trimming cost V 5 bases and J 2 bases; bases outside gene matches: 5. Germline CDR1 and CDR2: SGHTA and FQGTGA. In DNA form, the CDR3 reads TGTGCCAGCAGCCCGGGACTAGCGGGGAGGCAAGAGACCCAGTACTTC. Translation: CASSPGLAGRQETQYF.

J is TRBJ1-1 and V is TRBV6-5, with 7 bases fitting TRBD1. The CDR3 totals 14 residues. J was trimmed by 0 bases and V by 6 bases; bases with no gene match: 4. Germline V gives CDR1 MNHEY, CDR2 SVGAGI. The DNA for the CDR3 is TGTGCCAGCAGCAAGACAGGGCTGAACACTGAAGCTTTCTTT. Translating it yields CASSKTGLNTEAFF.

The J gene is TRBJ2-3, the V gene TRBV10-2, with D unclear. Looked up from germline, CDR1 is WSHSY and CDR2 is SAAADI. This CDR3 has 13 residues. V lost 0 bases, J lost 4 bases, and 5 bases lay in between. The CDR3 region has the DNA TGCGCCAGCAGTGAGTCGCATCCAGATACGCAGTATTTT. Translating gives CASSESHPDTQYF.

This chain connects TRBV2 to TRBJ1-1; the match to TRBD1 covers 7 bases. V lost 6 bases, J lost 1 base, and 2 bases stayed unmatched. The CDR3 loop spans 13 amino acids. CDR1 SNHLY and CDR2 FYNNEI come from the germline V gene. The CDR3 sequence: CASSRQGNTEAFF. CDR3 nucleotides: TGTGCCAGCAGCCGACAGGGGAACACTGAAGCTTTCTTT.